This entry is about one T cell receptor (beta chain). Its specificity is unknown. PCR used 60 Vbeta primers and 13 Jbeta primers. Libraries were prepared by immunoSEQ multiplex PCR; TCRdb keeps only in-frame clonotypes and omits some of them. The table records 83,000 or so clones, roughly 79% of them present only once. This specimen comes from a study of cytomegalovirus exposure and HLA in healthy donors. The V and J ends lost 7 bases and 0 bases respectively, with 13 bases between them. Germline CDR1 and CDR2: MNHEY and SVGAGI. The CDR3 extends over 14 amino acids. Notes on the study in general: Earlier analysis yielded a pattern in which most TCR beta V segments were productive about 87% or about 30% of the time. The authors listed 164 TCR beta chains as cytomegalovirus-associated.

The material sequenced was PBMCs. The J gene is TRBJ2-7, the V gene TRBV6-5; possible D gene TRBD1, 5 bases. The clonotype was recovered from a woman in her 30s in good health and CMV-seronegative. CDR3 loop: CASTPGAASYEQYF. For the CDR3, the DNA is TGTGCCAGCACCCCTGGGGCAGCCTCCTACGAGCAGTACTTC.